This note documents a single TCR beta chain sequence. Clones were read by immunoSEQ multiplex PCR, and TCRdb kept only the in-frame ones, dropping some. The sample carries more than 60,000 clones, approximately 78% recorded once. The sample originates from a study of blood T cell repertoires in COVID-19. Study context: In each case, the material was cDNA or gDNA derived from T cells, B-cell-depleted T cells, or PBMCs.

Germline V CDR1 and CDR2: MDHEN, SYDVKM. CDR3 length: 13 residues. The V and J ends lost 5 bases and 15 bases, in that order; junction bases with no gene match: 11. This chain links TRBV28 with TRBJ2-1, with TRBD2 matching over 9 bases. This clonotype originated in a man aged 60-69 years with acute or convalescent COVID-19. The sample taken for sequencing was peripheral blood. This CDR3 is CASSPSRRGGRFF. The CDR3 DNA sequence: TGTGCCAGCAGTCCTAGTCGGCGGGGGGGCCGGTTCTTC. The whole variable domain, filled in from reference TRBV28 and TRBJ2-1, reads DVKVTQSSRYLVKRTGEKVFLECVQDMDHENMFWYRQDPGLGLRLIYFSYDVKMKEKGDIPEGYSVSREKKERFSLILESASTNQTSMYLCASSPSRRGGRFFGPGTRLTVL.